This TCR beta chain was identified in a study of blood T cell repertoires in COVID-19. Turning to the study itself: Italy, Spain and the United States were the sources of the convalescent and acute COVID-19 samples. T cells, B-cell-depleted T cells, or PBMCs supplied cDNA or gDNA.

Per the study methods: Nucleated cell counts were estimated from reference gene primer amplification. Using immunoSEQ multiplex PCR, the repertoire was profiled, and TCRdb retains in-frame clones only, with some absent. V and J calls and clone size are those listed in that table; D and trimming were worked out from the DNA. The table includes 280,000 or so clones, 70% to 90% detected once. V was cut by 6 bases and J by 6 bases, with 5 bases left in between. The germline V gene encodes CDR1 MDHEN and CDR2 SYDVKM. The CDR3 runs to 10 residues. Sequenced: peripheral blood. The rearrangement joins TRBV28 to TRBJ1-2; D is ambiguous. The sequence came from a woman in her 30s who had recovered from COVID-19. CDR3 in amino acids: CASSSDGYTF. The CDR3, as DNA: TGTGCCAGCAGCTCCGATGGCTACACCTTC.